These 25 T cell receptor beta chains were sequenced from one sample in a study of cytomegalovirus exposure and HLA in healthy donors. Clones were sequenced by immunoSEQ multiplex PCR, and TCRdb holds only the in-frame ones, with some missing. This table holds 350,000 or so clones, just over 85% found once. Sequenced sample: PBMCs. These receptors were collected from a woman aged 18 to 35 in good health and CMV-seronegative.

This clone appeared a few times. The genes are TRBV9 and TRBJ1-2; D is ambiguous. This CDR3 spans 12 amino acids. Per germline, CDR1 SGDLS and CDR2 YYNGEE. Trimming stripped 4 bases from V and 4 bases from J, with 8 bases between. Here the CDR3 DNA reads TGTGCCAGCAGCTCCCTAGGCTATGGCTACACCTTC. The encoded protein is CASSSLGYGYTF.

V and J are TRBV10-2 and TRBJ2-1, with 9 positions matching TRBD1. CDR1 and CDR2 from the germline V gene are WSHSY and SAAADI. There are 13 residues in the CDR3. The ends lost 6 bases at V and 6 bases at J; junction bases unmatched: 3. Here the CDR3 reads CASRRDRANEQFF. DNA for the CDR3: TGCGCCAGCAGGCGGGACAGGGCCAATGAGCAGTTCTTC.

This chain connects TRBV6-5 to TRBJ2-7, with D possibly being TRBD2 (6 bases). The germline V gene has CDR1 MNHEY and CDR2 SVGAGI. CDR3 length: 12 residues. Trimming took off 11 bases at V and 0 bases at J, with 11 bases between the two ends. In nucleotides, the CDR3 is TGTGCCTCGGAGGGGAGCTCCTACGAGCAGTACTTC. It specifies CASEGSSYEQYF.

The V and J genes are TRBV4-3 and TRBJ2-7; tentative D call: TRBD1 (6 bases). Trimming cost V 3 bases and J 12 bases, with 24 bases left between them. The CDR3 is made up of 15 amino acids. Germline loops: CDR1 LGHNA, CDR2 YSLEER. The CDR3 nucleotides read TGCGCCAGCAGCCAGGTTTACAGGGTCCCTACGAGGATGTACTTC. It specifies CASSQVYRVPTRMYF.

The chain carries TRBV15 and TRBJ1-1; possibly TRBD1 for D (6 bases). V gave up 7 bases and J gave up 0 bases, with 9 bases separating them. The CDR3 contains 13 residues. The germline CDR1 and CDR2 sequences are LNHNV and YYDKDF (reference sequence). CDR3 sequence reads: CATTRGMNTEAFF. CDR3 DNA sequence: TGTGCCACCACGAGGGGGATGAACACTGAAGCTTTCTTT.

This clone was observed once. This chain links TRBV9 with TRBJ2-1; D gene ambiguous. V was pared by 4 bases and J by 5 bases, with 22 bases between. The CDR3 extends over 17 amino acids. The germline gives CDR1 SGDLS, CDR2 YYNGEE. This CDR3 reads CASSPTPTRLPDNEQFF. In nucleotides, the CDR3 is TGTGCCAGCAGCCCCACACCCACCAGGCTCCCCGACAATGAGCAGTTCTTC.

The chain carries TRBV19 and TRBJ1-2; TRBD1 matches 8 bases. J was trimmed by 0 bases and V by 5 bases; bases with no gene match: 14. The length of the CDR3 is 18 residues. CDR1 LNHDA and CDR2 SQIVND come from the germline V gene (reference sequence). DNA of the CDR3: TGTGCCAGTAGTTCCCCCCGGGACAGGACCCCAGCTAACTATGGCTACACCTTC. As protein: CASSSPRDRTPANYGYTF.

The V call is TRBV5-1, the J call TRBJ2-3; 10 nucleotides line up with TRBD2. Germline V gene sequence: CDR1 SGHRS, CDR2 YFSETQ. Losses at the gene ends were 3 bases for V and 4 bases for J; bases not matched to a gene: 8. This CDR3 comprises 16 residues. The CDR3 protein is CASSSSASGSADTQYF. The CDR3 DNA reads TGCGCCAGCAGCTCTTCGGCTAGCGGGAGTGCAGATACGCAGTATTTT.

The gene calls are TRBV28 and TRBJ1-4; the D gene is possibly TRBD1 (5 bases). V was pared by 6 bases and J by 0 bases, with 11 bases between. There are 15 residues in the CDR3. The V gene's germline CDR1 is MDHEN and CDR2 SYDVKM. CDR3 coding DNA: TGTGCCAGCAGCCTAGGGGCGGCAACTAATGAAAAACTGTTTTTT. Its protein is CASSLGAATNEKLFF.

The J gene is TRBJ1-2, the V gene TRBV6-6, with D uncertain. V was pared by 2 bases and J by 8 bases, with 12 bases between. Germline CDR1 MNHNY, CDR2 SVGAGI (reference sequence). The CDR3 sequence is 13 residues long. CDR3 coding DNA: TGTGCCAGCAGTTACACGGCGGCCGACGGCTACACCTTC. This encodes CASSYTAADGYTF.

This clone appeared a single time. The J gene is TRBJ2-3, the V gene TRBV11-2, with no clear D. CDR3 length: 15 amino acids. Germline lookup yields CDR1 SGHAT and CDR2 FQNNGV. Trimming shortened V by 1 base and J by 1 base, and 9 bases separated the two germline ends. The CDR3 DNA reads TGTGCCAGCAGCTTAGTGGCTTTCGGCACAGATACGCAGTATTTT. It is translated as CASSLVAFGTDTQYF.

This clone was detected once. The chain is built from TRBV5-1 and TRBJ2-7; 8 bases agree with TRBD2. The ends lost 4 bases at V and 2 bases at J; junction bases unmatched: 8. Germline V CDR1 and CDR2: SGHRS, YFSETQ. The CDR3 covers 15 residues. CDR3 residues: CASSSEGTRAYEQYF. The DNA for the CDR3 is TGCGCCAGCAGCAGCGAAGGGACTAGAGCCTACGAGCAGTACTTC.

This clone was seen once. V and J are TRBV5-4 and TRBJ2-1; 14 nucleotides align to TRBD2. This CDR3 is built from 17 residues. Germline V CDR1 and CDR2: SGHNT, YYREEE (reference sequence). With V trimmed by 2 bases and J by 4 bases, 5 bases remained unmatched. CDR3: CASSFHRTSGRYNEQFF. CDR3 bases: TGTGCCAGCAGCTTTCACCGGACTAGCGGGAGGTACAATGAGCAGTTCTTC.

This clone was seen ten or more times. The gene calls are TRBV7-9 and TRBJ1-2; D is unclear. With 5 bases removed from V and 3 bases from J, the gap between germline ends came to 7 bases. This CDR3 contains 12 residues. Germline V gene lookup returns CDR1 SEHNR and CDR2 FQNEAQ (reference sequence). This CDR3 reads CASSREYYGYTF. As DNA, the CDR3 is TGTGCCAGCAGCAGGGAGTACTATGGCTACACCTTC.

The V and J genes are TRBV5-6 and TRBJ2-1; 15 bases match TRBD2. Germline CDR1 is SGHDT and CDR2 is YYEEEE. With V trimmed by 4 bases and J by 5 bases, 4 bases remained unmatched. The CDR3 loop spans 16 amino acids. The CDR3 region is CASSLGLAGGHNEQFF. The CDR3 DNA is TGTGCCAGCAGCCTGGGACTAGCGGGAGGTCACAATGAGCAGTTCTTC.

This sequence joins TRBV7-9 and TRBJ2-1; D perhaps matches TRBD1 (5 bases). Trimming removed 5 bases from V and 4 bases from J, with 18 bases in between. This CDR3 contains 16 residues. Germline V lookup: CDR1 SEHNR, CDR2 FQNEAQ (reference sequence). The CDR3 here is CASSLATGPRYNEQFF. CDR3 sequence (DNA): TGTGCCAGCAGCCTCGCCACAGGACCCCGGTACAATGAGCAGTTCTTC.

CDR3 in amino acids: CSVERGSSYNEQFF. The DNA for the CDR3 is TGCAGCGTTGAGCGTGGTAGCTCCTACAATGAGCAGTTCTTC. The chain carries TRBV29-1 and TRBJ2-1, with unresolved D. CDR1 and CDR2 (germline): SQVTM, ANQGSEA. Between the trimmed V and J ends, which lost 3 bases and 0 bases, there was a span of 9 bases. The CDR3 is 14 amino acids.

The chain joins TRBV5-8 to TRBJ1-5, with D maybe TRBD1 (5 bases). V gave up 4 bases and J gave up 6 bases, with 20 bases separating them. CDR1 and CDR2 from the germline V gene are SGHTS and YDEGEE. This CDR3 spans 16 amino acids. DNA of the CDR3: TGTGCCAGCAGCACCCCAGGCGGGGCGGGTAGTCAGCCCCAGCATTTT. Translated: CASSTPGGAGSQPQHF.

This clone was seen a single time. This chain connects TRBV27 to TRBJ1-2, with a tentative D call TRBD1 (5 bases). V was cut by 0 bases and J by 7 bases, with 15 bases left in between. The germline V gene has CDR1 MNHEY and CDR2 SMNVEV (reference sequence). CDR3 size: 15 residues. This chain's CDR3 is CASSLSPPSGGGYTF. The DNA for the CDR3 is TGTGCCAGCAGTTTATCGCCCCCTAGCGGGGGTGGCTACACCTTC.

This clone was observed a single time. The chain employs TRBV11-2 and TRBJ2-7, with TRBD2 matching over 11 bases. With V trimmed by 5 bases and J by 0 bases, 6 bases remained unmatched. The CDR3 loop spans 16 amino acids. Germline V gives CDR1 SGHAT, CDR2 FQNNGV. The CDR3 sequence is CASSLGLAASSYEQYF. Here the CDR3 DNA reads TGTGCCAGCAGCCTGGGACTAGCGGCGAGCTCCTACGAGCAGTACTTC.

Turning to this clone: The germline gene is not matched at one end of the junction; a read error may be the cause. The V and J genes are TRBV7-2 and TRBJ2-1; 14 nucleotides line up with TRBD2. This CDR3 comprises 16 residues. Germline V gene sequence: CDR1 SGHTA, CDR2 FQGNSA. The CDR3 DNA is TGTGCCAGCAGCGGGACTAGCGGGAGCTCCAACAATGAGCAGTTCTTC. Protein: CASSGTSGSSNNEQFF.

V and J are TRBV2 and TRBJ2-1, with TRBD1 as a possible D gene (5 bases). There are 13 residues in the CDR3. Trimming shortened V by 6 bases and J by 5 bases, and 11 bases separated the two germline ends. The germline CDR1 and CDR2 sequences are SNHLY and FYNNEI. The CDR3 loop reads CASRGGADNEQFF. The CDR3 region has the DNA TGTGCCAGCAGGGGTGGGGCGGACAATGAGCAGTTCTTC.

V is TRBV19 and J is TRBJ1-2; maybe TRBD1 (5 bases). V lost 6 bases and J lost 7, with 9 bases in between. Germline V gene lookup returns CDR1 LNHDA and CDR2 SQIVND (reference sequence). This CDR3 comprises 11 residues. The chain's CDR3 is CASRTQVGYTF. The CDR3 DNA reads TGTGCCAGTAGAACACAGGTTGGCTACACCTTC.

Of note for this clone: One end of the junction does not line up with germline, which may come from a read error. This chain joins TRBV7-2 and TRBJ2-7; 14 bases agree with TRBD2. CDR1 is SGHTA and CDR2 is FQGNSA in the germline V gene. The CDR3 has 16 residues. Here the CDR3 DNA reads TGTGCTAGCAGCCCCGGGACTAGCGGGAGTACGTTCGAGCAGTACTTC. It codes for CASSPGTSGSTFEQYF.

This chain uses TRBV28 with TRBJ1-2; D perhaps matches TRBD1 (5 bases). V lost 4 bases, J lost 1 base, and 13 bases lay in between. In germline, CDR1 is MDHEN, CDR2 SYDVKM. The CDR3 length is 15 residues. The CDR3 sequence: CASSSRWTSNYGYTF. As DNA, the CDR3 is TGTGCCAGCAGTTCCCGCTGGACAAGTAACTATGGCTACACCTTC.